Below, 22 T cell receptor beta chains from the same sample are listed, as sequenced in a study of Graves' ophthalmopathy and Graves' hyperthyroidism. TCR beta CDR3 amplification used RNA transcripts. RT-PCR with HTBI primers came first, then second-round multiplex PCR. Using its own MiXCR run on the multiplex PCR reads, TCRdb lists one record per CDR3 protein. The sample has hundreds of thousands of distinct CDR3 sequences, under 25% seen once. The sequenced material came from peripheral blood. These receptors came from a woman aged 18-29 years with stable Graves' hyperthyroidism.

The V call is TRBV28, the J call TRBJ2-7; TRBD2 aligns across 9 bases. With 6 bases clipped from V and 0 bases from J, the junction kept 9 bases outside the gene matches. The CDR3 extends over 16 amino acids. Per the germline V gene, CDR1 is MDHEN and CDR2 is SYDVKM. The CDR3 spells CASSTPERGDSYEQYF. As DNA, the CDR3 is TGTGCCAGCAGCACCCCTGAGCGGGGGGACTCCTACGAGCAGTACTTC.

In this sample, this clonotype turned up many times. V gene TRBV15 combines with J gene TRBJ1-1, with unresolved D. The CDR3 is 16 residues long. V was trimmed by 3 bases and J by 1 base, leaving 15 bases between them. CDR1 is LNHNV, CDR2 YYDKDF, per germline (reference sequence). The CDR3 here is CATSSPFEGENTEAFF. The CDR3 DNA sequence: TGTGCCACCAGCAGCCCATTCGAGGGTGAGAACACTGAAGCTTTCTTT.

This clonotype came up many times. This chain uses TRBV12-5 with TRBJ2-2; the match to TRBD2 covers 14 bases. This CDR3 region has 16 residues. The junction had 3 bases not matched to a gene; V was cut back by 5 bases and J by 4 bases. Germline CDR1 LGHNT, CDR2 FRNRAP. The CDR3: CASGPGTSGSTGELFF. In nucleotides, the CDR3 is TGTGCTAGTGGTCCCGGGACTAGCGGGAGCACCGGGGAGCTGTTTTTT. The complete variable domain, with remaining parts taken from reference TRBV12-5 and TRBJ2-2, reads DARVTQTPRHKVTEMGQEVTMRCQPILGHNTVFWYRQTMMQGLELLAYFRNRAPLDDSGMPKDRFSAEMPDATLATLKIQPSEPRDSAVYFCASGPGTSGSTGELFFGEGSRLTVL.

This chain connects TRBV6-1 to TRBJ1-5; D is uncertain. Germline assignment: CDR1 MNHNS and CDR2 SASEGT. The CDR3 sequence is 12 residues long. Trimming took off 11 bases at V and 9 bases at J, with 17 bases between the two ends. The CDR3 protein is CAPHRERLPQHF. CDR3 bases: TGTGCCCCCCACCGGGAGAGGTTGCCCCAGCATTTT.

This clonotype was counted many times. This sequence joins TRBV3-1 and TRBJ2-5; tentative D call: TRBD2 (5 bases). CDR1 is LGHDT and CDR2 is YNNKEL in the germline V gene (reference sequence). V was trimmed by 2 bases and J by 2 bases, leaving 12 bases between them. CDR3 length equals 15 residues. This CDR3 is CASSQQPRRQETQYF. CDR3 bases: TGTGCCAGCAGCCAACAACCCCGGAGGCAAGAGACCCAGTACTTC.

This clonotype appeared many times. The chain combines TRBV28 with TRBJ2-7; 10 bases fit TRBD2. After removal of 6 bases from V and 6 bases from J, the junction contained 11 bases not matched to a gene. The CDR3 extends over 15 amino acids. From germline, CDR1 is MDHEN and CDR2 SYDVKM. The CDR3 sequence: CASSFSGRRTSEQYF. For the CDR3, the DNA is TGTGCCAGCAGCTTTAGCGGGAGGAGGACTAGCGAGCAGTACTTC.

This clonotype was counted ten times or more. This rearrangement joins TRBV19 to TRBJ1-1; 8 positions agree with TRBD1. This CDR3 spans 17 amino acids. J gave up 0 bases and V 5 bases, and 11 bases lay outside the gene matches. The germline gives CDR1 LNHDA, CDR2 SQIVND (reference sequence). Written as DNA, the CDR3 is TGTGCCAGTAGTCCGCGACAGGGGAGGGTGTTGAACACTGAAGCTTTCTTT. Its protein is CASSPRQGRVLNTEAFF.

Of note for this clonotype: A much more abundant neighbour one base away suggests this may be a read error. The rearrangement uses TRBV5-1 and TRBJ2-7; D is unresolved. Germline lookup yields CDR1 SGHRS and CDR2 YFSETQ. The CDR3 extends over 14 amino acids. The CDR3 loop is CASSLARLENEQCF. The CDR3 DNA reads TGCGCCAGCAGCTTGGCGCGGCTAGAGAACGAGCAGTGCTTC.

This clonotype was picked up many times. V and J are TRBV7-9 and TRBJ1-6, with 8 bases identical to TRBD1. CDR3 size: 15 residues. The V segment lost 5 bases and the J segment 8 bases; nucleotides outside the gene matches: 8. Germline V lookup: CDR1 SEHNR, CDR2 FQNEAQ (reference sequence). CDR3 coding DNA: TGTGCCAGCAGCCATCGACAGGGGAGAGATTCACCCCTCCACTTT. The encoded protein is CASSHRQGRDSPLHF.

This clonotype occurred a few times. This chain joins TRBV6-2 or TRBV6-3 and TRBJ2-7; 10 bases fit TRBD2. This CDR3 has 14 residues. The germline CDR1 and CDR2 sequences are MNHEY and SVGEGT. V gave up 6 bases and J gave up 5 bases; unmatched junction bases: 7. CDR3 nucleotides: TGTGCCAGCAGAGAACTAGCGGGAATCGACGAGCAGTACTTC. Its protein product is CASRELAGIDEQYF.

The chain combines TRBV29-1 with TRBJ2-5, with TRBD2 as a possible D gene (6 bases). V gave up 6 bases and J gave up 2 bases, with 16 bases separating them. In germline, CDR1 is SQVTM, CDR2 ANQGSEA. The CDR3 extends over 14 amino acids. In nucleotides, the CDR3 is TGCAGCGTCGCGGGACCCAGAGGTCAAGAGACCCAGTACTTC. It encodes CSVAGPRGQETQYF.

This clonotype was seen many times. The chain joins TRBV15 to TRBJ2-7; D ambiguous. Per germline, CDR1 LNHNV and CDR2 YYDKDF (reference sequence). The CDR3 consists of 14 residues. The V gene lost 2 bases and the J gene lost 2 bases, with 10 bases spanning the gap. CDR3 sequence reads: CATSRPLQPYEQYF. In nucleotides, the CDR3 is TGTGCCACCAGCAGACCGTTACAGCCCTACGAGCAGTACTTC.

This sequence joins TRBV3-1 and TRBJ1-1; D gene ambiguous. This CDR3 region has 16 residues. Germline assignment: CDR1 LGHDT and CDR2 YNNKEL (reference sequence). Trimming stripped 0 bases from V and 4 bases from J, with 15 bases between. The CDR3 is CASSQDPVQTSTEAFF. CDR3 coding DNA: TGTGCCAGCAGCCAAGATCCGGTACAAACGAGCACTGAAGCTTTCTTT.

Many counts were recorded for this clonotype. V is TRBV30 and J is TRBJ1-3; no definite D call. Germline V gene sequence: CDR1 GTSNPN, CDR2 SVGIG (reference sequence). The CDR3 extends over 13 amino acids. The V end lost 3 bases, the J end lost 3 bases, and 9 bases lay between the germline ends. The chain's CDR3 is CAWSVQFGNTIYF. DNA for the CDR3: TGTGCCTGGAGCGTTCAATTTGGAAACACCATATATTTT.

This clonotype came up many times. The V and J genes are TRBV20-1 and TRBJ2-7, with D tentatively TRBD1 (5 bases). The germline V gene encodes CDR1 DFQATT and CDR2 SNEGSKA (reference sequence). V lost 5 bases, J lost 4 bases, and 18 bases lay in between. This CDR3 has 14 amino acids. The CDR3 DNA reads as TGCAGTGCTCTATCGACAAGGGGAAGATACGAGCAGTACTTC. This translates into CSALSTRGRYEQYF.

The chain employs TRBV6-1 and TRBJ2-5; 15 positions agree with TRBD2. This CDR3 region has 17 residues. V gave up 6 bases and J gave up 5 bases; unmatched junction bases: 10. In germline, CDR1 is MNHNS, CDR2 SASEGT. CDR3 protein: CASRERTSGRAGETQYF. CDR3 DNA sequence: TGTGCCAGCAGGGAGCGGACTAGCGGGAGGGCCGGCGAGACCCAGTACTTC.

The sample holds many counts of this clonotype. The rearrangement uses TRBV28 and TRBJ2-7; TRBD1 aligns across 9 bases. The germline CDR1 and CDR2 sequences are MDHEN and SYDVKM. The CDR3 totals 15 residues. V trimming: 5 bases; J trimming: 4 bases; junction bases outside the gene matches: 9. The DNA of the CDR3 is TGTGCCAGCAGTACCCGCCGGGACAGGGCGTACGAGCAGTACTTC. Residues: CASSTRRDRAYEQYF.

The table lists this clonotype with a few counts. This rearrangement joins TRBV25-1 to TRBJ2-2; 8 bases are shared with TRBD2. Trimming took 8 bases from V and 6 from J; bases not matched to a gene: 11. The CDR3 is 15 residues long. The germline CDR1 and CDR2 sequences are MGHDK and SYGVNS. The CDR3 region has the DNA TGTGCCAGCGATTCGGGAGGGACATTTTCCGGGGAGCTGTTTTTT. Translating it yields CASDSGGTFSGELFF.

As regards this clonotype: This clone may be a read error of a much larger clone one base away. The V call is TRBV29-1, the J call TRBJ2-4, with TRBD2 as a possible D gene (7 bases). Germline CDR1 SQVTM, CDR2 ANQGSEA. The CDR3 is made up of 15 amino acids. The CDR3 region is CSAQKGGVAKNIKHF. As DNA, the CDR3 is TGCAGCGCCCAAAAGGGGGGGGTAGCCAAAAACATTAAGCACTTC.

This clonotype was seen ten or more times. The chain couples TRBV28 to TRBJ2-3; 8 nucleotides match TRBD1. The germline gives CDR1 MDHEN, CDR2 SYDVKM. Germline trimming cut 1 base from V and 3 bases from J; bases unmatched to any gene: 3. There are 15 residues in the CDR3. CDR3 amino acids: CASSLYGQGTDTQYF. The CDR3 coding sequence is TGTGCCAGCAGTTTATATGGACAGGGAACAGATACGCAGTATTTT.

This clonotype was picked up many times. CDR3 amino acids: CASSNRHDYEQYF. CDR3 bases: TGTGCCAGCAGTAACCGACACGACTACGAGCAGTACTTC. The chain links TRBV6-5 to TRBJ2-7; D is undetermined. CDR3 length equals 13 residues. V was clipped by 5 bases and J by 3 bases, with 11 bases between them. Germline V CDR1 and CDR2: MNHEY, SVGAGI.

A word on this clonotype: The junction and the germline gene differ at one end; a read error may be behind it. The rearrangement uses TRBV4-1 and TRBJ1-2, with a possible D match to TRBD1 (5 bases). Germline V gives CDR1 MGHRA, CDR2 YSYEKL. There are 15 residues in the CDR3. DNA of the CDR3: TGCGCCAGCAGCCAAGAGCCGGGGGACGCCTATGGCTACACCTTT. It translates to CASSQEPGDAYGYTF.